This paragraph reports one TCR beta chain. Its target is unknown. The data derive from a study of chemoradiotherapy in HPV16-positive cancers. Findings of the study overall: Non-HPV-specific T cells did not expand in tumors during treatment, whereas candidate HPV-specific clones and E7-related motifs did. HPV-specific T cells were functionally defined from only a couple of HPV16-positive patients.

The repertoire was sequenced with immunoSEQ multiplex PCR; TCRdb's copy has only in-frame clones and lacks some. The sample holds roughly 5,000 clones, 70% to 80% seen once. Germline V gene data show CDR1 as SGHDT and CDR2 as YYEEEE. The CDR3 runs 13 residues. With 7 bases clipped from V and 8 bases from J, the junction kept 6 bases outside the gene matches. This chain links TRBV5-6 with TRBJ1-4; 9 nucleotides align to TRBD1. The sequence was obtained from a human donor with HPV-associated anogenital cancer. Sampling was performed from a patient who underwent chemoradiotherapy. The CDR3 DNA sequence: TGTGCCAGCGCCGGACAGGGGCGAGAAAAACTGTTTTTT. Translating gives CASAGQGREKLFF.